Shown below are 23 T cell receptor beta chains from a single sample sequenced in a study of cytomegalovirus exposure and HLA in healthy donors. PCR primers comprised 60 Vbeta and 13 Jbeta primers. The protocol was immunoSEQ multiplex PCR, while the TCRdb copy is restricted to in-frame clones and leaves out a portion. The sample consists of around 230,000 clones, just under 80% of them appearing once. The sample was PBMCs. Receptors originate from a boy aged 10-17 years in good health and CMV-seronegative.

The CDR3 here is CASSGLAGGPGQETQYF. CDR3 DNA sequence: TGTGCCAGCAGTGGGCTAGCGGGGGGGCCGGGGCAAGAGACCCAGTACTTC. The chain links TRBV2 to TRBJ2-5; TRBD2 agrees at 12 bases. In germline, CDR1 is SNHLY, CDR2 FYNNEI. The CDR3 has 17 residues. V lost 4 bases to trimming and J lost 2 bases; unmatched junction nucleotides: 8.

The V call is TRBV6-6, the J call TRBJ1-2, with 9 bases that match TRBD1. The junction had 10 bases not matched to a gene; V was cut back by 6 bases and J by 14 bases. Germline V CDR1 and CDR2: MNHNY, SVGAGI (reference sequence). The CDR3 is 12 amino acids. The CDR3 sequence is CASSPGTGPLTF. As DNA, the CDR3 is TGTGCCAGCAGCCCCGGGACAGGGCCCCTTACCTTC.

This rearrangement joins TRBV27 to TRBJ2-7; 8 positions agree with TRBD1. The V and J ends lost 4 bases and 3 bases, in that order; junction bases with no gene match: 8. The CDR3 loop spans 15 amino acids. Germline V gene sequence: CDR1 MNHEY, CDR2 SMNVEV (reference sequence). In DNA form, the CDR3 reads TGTGCCAGCAGTTATCGGGACAGGCTGGGCTACGAGCAGTACTTC. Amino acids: CASSYRDRLGYEQYF.

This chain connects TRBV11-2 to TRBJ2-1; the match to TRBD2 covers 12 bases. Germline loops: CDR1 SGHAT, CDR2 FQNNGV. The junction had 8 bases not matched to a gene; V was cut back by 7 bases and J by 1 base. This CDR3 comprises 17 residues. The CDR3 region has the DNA TGTGCCAGCACTTCGGCTAGCGGGAGGGGTTCCTACAATGAGCAGTTCTTC. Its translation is CASTSASGRGSYNEQFF.

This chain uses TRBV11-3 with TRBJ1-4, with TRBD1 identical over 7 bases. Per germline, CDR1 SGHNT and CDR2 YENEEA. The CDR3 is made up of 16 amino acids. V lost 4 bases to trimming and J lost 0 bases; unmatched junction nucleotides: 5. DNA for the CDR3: TGTGCCAGCAGCTACGGACAGGACCCAACTAATGAAAAACTGTTTTTT. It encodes CASSYGQDPTNEKLFF.

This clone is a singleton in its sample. CDR3 region: CASSITRSYNSPLHF. The CDR3 DNA follows: TGTGCCAGCAGCATTACTAGGTCCTATAATTCACCCCTCCACTTT. The chain has TRBV5-5 and TRBJ1-6; D remains unclear. Trimming removed 4 bases from V and 1 base from J, with 9 bases in between. CDR1 and CDR2 (germline): SGHKS, YYEKEE (reference sequence). CDR3 length equals 15 residues. The full variable domain, rest sourced from reference TRBV5-5 and TRBJ1-6, is DAGVTQSPTHLIKTRGQQVTLRCSPISGHKSVSWYQQVLGQGPQFIFQYYEKEERGRGNFPDRFSARQFPNYSSELNVNALLLGDSALYLCASSITRSYNSPLHFGNGTRLTVT.

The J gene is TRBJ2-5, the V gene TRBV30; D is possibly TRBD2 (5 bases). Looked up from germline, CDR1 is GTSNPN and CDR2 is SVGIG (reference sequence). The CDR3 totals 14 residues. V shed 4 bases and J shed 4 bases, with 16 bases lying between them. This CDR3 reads CAWKPSPSPETQYF. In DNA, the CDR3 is TGTGCCTGGAAGCCTAGCCCCTCTCCAGAGACCCAGTACTTC.

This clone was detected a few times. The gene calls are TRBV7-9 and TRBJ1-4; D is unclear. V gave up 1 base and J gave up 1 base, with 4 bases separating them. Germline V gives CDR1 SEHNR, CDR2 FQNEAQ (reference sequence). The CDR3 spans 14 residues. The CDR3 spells CASSLGGTNEKLFF. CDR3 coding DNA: TGTGCCAGCAGCTTAGGAGGAACTAATGAAAAACTGTTTTTT.

CDR3 loop: CASSDSMFQGGNTEAFF. The CDR3 DNA sequence: TGTGCCAGCAGTGACTCGATGTTTCAGGGGGGAAACACTGAAGCTTTCTTT. The chain joins TRBV6-4 to TRBJ1-1, with 7 bases fitting TRBD1. This CDR3 has 17 amino acids. In germline, CDR1 is MRHNA, CDR2 SNTAGT. The V gene end was trimmed by 0 bases and the J gene end by 2 bases; junction bases not matched to a gene: 9.

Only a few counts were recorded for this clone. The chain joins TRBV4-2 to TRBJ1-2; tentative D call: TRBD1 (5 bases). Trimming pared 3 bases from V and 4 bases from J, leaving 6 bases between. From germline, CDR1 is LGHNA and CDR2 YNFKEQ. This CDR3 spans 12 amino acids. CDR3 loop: CASSHDSYGYTF. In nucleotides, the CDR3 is TGTGCCAGCAGCCATGACAGCTATGGCTACACCTTC.

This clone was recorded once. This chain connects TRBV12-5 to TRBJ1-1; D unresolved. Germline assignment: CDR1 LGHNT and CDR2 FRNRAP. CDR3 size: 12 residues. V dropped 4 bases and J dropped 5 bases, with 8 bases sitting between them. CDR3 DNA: TGTGCTAGTGGTTGGGAGAGGACTGAAGCTTTCTTT. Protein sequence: CASGWERTEAFF.

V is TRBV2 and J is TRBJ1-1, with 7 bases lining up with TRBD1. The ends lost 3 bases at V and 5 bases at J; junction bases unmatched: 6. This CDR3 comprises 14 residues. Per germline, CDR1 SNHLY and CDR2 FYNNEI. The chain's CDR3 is CASSENRGRTEAFF. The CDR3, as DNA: TGTGCCAGCAGTGAGAACAGGGGAAGAACTGAAGCTTTCTTT.

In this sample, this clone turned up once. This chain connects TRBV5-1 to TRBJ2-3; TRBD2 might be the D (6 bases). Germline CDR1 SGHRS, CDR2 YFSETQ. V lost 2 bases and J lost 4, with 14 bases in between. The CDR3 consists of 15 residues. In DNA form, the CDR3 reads TGCGCCAGCAGCTTTGCGGGACTCGGCGCAGATACGCAGTATTTT. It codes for CASSFAGLGADTQYF.

This chain's CDR3 is CAISEPAGGYIGYTF. The CDR3 coding sequence is TGTGCCATCAGTGAGCCGGCAGGGGGTTATATTGGCTACACCTTC. The rearrangement links TRBV10-3 to TRBJ1-2; the match to TRBD1 covers 7 bases. V shed 2 bases and J 7 bases; nucleotides not matched to a gene: 10. Germline loops: CDR1 ENHRY, CDR2 SYGVKD. This CDR3 comprises 15 residues.

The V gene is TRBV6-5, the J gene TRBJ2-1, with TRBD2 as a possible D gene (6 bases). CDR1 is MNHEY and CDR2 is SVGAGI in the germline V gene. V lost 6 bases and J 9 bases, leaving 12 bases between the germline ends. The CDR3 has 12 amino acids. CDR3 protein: CASSRTRGEQFF. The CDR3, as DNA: TGTGCCAGCAGCCGAACGCGGGGTGAGCAGTTCTTC.

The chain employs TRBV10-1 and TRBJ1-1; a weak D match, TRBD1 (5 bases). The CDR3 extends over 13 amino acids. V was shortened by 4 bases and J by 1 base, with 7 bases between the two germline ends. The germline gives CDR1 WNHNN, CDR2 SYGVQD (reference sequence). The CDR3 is CASSGRANTEAFF. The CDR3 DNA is TGCGCCAGCAGTGGCAGGGCGAACACTGAAGCTTTCTTT.

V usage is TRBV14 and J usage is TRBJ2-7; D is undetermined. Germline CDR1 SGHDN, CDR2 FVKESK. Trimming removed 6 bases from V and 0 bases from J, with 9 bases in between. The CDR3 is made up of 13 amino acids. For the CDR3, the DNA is TGTGCCAGCAGTAACGGTATCTCCTACGAGCAGTACTTC. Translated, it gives CASSNGISYEQYF.

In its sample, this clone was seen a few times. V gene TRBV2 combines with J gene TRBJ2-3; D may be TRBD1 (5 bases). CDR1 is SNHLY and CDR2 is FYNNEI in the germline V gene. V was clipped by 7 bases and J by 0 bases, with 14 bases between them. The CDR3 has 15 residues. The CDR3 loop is CASTRADTSTDTQYF. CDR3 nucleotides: TGTGCCAGCACTAGGGCGGACACTAGCACAGATACGCAGTATTTT. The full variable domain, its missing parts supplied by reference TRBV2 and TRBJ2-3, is EPEVTQTPSHQVTQMGQEVILRCVPISNHLYFYWYRQILGQKVEFLVSFYNNEISEKSEIFDDQFSVERPDGSNFTLKIRSTKLEDSAMYFCASTRADTSTDTQYFGPGTRLTVL.

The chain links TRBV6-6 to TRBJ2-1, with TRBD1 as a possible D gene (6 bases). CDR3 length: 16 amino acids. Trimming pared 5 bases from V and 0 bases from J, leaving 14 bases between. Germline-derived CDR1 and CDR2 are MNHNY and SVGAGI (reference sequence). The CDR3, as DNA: TGTGCCAGCAGTAACTTTCAGGGGAGCTCCTACAATGAGCAGTTCTTC. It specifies CASSNFQGSSYNEQFF.

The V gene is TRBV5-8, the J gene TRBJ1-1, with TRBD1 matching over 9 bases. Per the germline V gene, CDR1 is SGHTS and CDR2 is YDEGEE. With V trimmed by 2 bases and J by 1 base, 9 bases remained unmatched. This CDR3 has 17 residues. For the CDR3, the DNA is TGTGCCAGCAGCTTTTCGGTTCTGGGACAGGGGAACACTGAAGCTTTCTTT. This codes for CASSFSVLGQGNTEAFF.

As DNA, the CDR3 is TGTGCCAGCAGTTTAGGACTAGCGTCCTACGAGCAGTACTTC. Residues: CASSLGLASYEQYF. V gene TRBV27 combines with J gene TRBJ2-7, with 9 bases matching TRBD2. After removal of 2 bases from V and 1 base from J, the junction contained 0 bases not matched to a gene. CDR1 is MNHEY and CDR2 is SMNVEV in the germline V gene (reference sequence). This CDR3 is 14 amino acids long.

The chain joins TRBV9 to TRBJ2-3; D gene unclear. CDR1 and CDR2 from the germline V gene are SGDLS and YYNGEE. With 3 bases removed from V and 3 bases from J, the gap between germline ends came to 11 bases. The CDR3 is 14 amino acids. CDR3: CASSAQPATDTQYF. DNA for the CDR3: TGTGCCAGCAGCGCCCAGCCAGCGACAGATACGCAGTATTTT.

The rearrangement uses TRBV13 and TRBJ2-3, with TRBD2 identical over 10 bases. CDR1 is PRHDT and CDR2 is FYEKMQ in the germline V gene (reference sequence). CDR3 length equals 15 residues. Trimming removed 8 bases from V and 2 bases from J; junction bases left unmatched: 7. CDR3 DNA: TGTGCCAGCTTCAGTAGCGGGGGGATCACAGATACGCAGTATTTT. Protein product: CASFSSGGITDTQYF.